The clone carrying this TCR beta chain was counted only a few times. Its antigen is undetermined. The data were obtained in a study of cytomegalovirus exposure and HLA in healthy donors. The germline CDR1 and CDR2 sequences are MDHEN and SYDVKM. This CDR3 has 18 residues. J gave up 4 bases and V 2 bases, and 17 bases lay outside the gene matches. The PCR ran on 60 Vbeta and 13 Jbeta primers. The method was immunoSEQ multiplex PCR; TCRdb's version includes in-frame clones alone and lacks a portion of them. Among about 200,000 clones listed, approximately 78% were seen once. Notes on the study in general: Some public TCRs appeared in many individuals, while most sequences were rare.

Specimen: PBMCs. The chain uses TRBV28 and TRBJ2-7, with 7 nucleotides matching TRBD2. This clonotype was obtained from a woman in her thirties or forties in good health and CMV-seronegative. The CDR3: CASSLTPRGRGHQYEQYF. The CDR3 nucleotides are TGTGCCAGCAGTTTAACCCCGCGAGGGAGGGGCCATCAATACGAGCAGTACTTC.